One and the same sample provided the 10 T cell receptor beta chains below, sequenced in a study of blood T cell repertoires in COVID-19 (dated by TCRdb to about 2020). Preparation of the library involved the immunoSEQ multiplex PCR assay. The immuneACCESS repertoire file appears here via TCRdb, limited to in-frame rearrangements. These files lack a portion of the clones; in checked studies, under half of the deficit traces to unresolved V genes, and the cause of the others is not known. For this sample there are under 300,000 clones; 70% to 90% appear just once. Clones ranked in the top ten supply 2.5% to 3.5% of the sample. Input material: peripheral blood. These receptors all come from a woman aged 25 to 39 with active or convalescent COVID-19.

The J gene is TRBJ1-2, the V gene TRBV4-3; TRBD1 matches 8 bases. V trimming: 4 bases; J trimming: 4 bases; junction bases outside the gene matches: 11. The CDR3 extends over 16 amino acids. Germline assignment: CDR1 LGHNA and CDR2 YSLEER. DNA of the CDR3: TGCGCCAGCAGCCGAGATTACAGGGGGAGCGGCTATGGCTACACCTTC. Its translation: CASSRDYRGSGYGYTF.

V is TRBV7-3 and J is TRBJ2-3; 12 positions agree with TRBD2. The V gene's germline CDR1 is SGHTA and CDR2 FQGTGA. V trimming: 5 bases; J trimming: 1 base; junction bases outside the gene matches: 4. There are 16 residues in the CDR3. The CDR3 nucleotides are TGTGCCAGCAGCAACCGGACTAGCGGGGGCACAGATACGCAGTATTTT. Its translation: CASSNRTSGGTDTQYF. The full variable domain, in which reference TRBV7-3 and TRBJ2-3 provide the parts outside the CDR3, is GAGVSQTPSNKVTEKGKYVELRCDPISGHTALYWYRQSLGQGPEFLIYFQGTGAADDSGLPNDRFFAVRPEGSVSTLKIQRTERGDSAVYLCASSNRTSGGTDTQYFGPGTRLTVL.

The chain's CDR3 is CASSLGFRANEKLFF. In nucleotides, the CDR3 is TGTGCCAGCAGCTTAGGGTTCAGGGCAAATGAAAAACTGTTTTTT. The J gene is TRBJ1-4, the V gene TRBV11-2, with D perhaps TRBD1 (5 bases). CDR3 size: 15 residues. CDR1 is SGHAT, CDR2 FQNNGV, per germline. V was shortened by 1 base and J by 5 bases, with 11 bases between the two germline ends.

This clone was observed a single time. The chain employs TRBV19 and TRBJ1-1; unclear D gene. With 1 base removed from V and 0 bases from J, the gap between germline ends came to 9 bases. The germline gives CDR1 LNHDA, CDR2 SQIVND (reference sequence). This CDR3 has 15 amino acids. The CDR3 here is CASSIVLTLNTEAFF. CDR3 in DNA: TGTGCCAGTAGTATAGTCTTGACACTGAACACTGAAGCTTTCTTT.

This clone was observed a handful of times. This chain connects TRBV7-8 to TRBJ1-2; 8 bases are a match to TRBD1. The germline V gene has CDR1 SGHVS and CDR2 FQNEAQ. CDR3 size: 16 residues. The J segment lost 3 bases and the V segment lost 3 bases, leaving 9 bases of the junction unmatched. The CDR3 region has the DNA TGTGCCAGCAGCTTCGGGCTGGACAGGGTGCACTATGGCTACACCTTC. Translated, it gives CASSFGLDRVHYGYTF.

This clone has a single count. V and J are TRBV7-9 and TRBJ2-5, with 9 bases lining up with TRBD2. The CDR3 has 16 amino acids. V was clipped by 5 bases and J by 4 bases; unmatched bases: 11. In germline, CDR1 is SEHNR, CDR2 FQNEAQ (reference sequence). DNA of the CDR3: TGTGCCAGCAGCCCTCTGAACGCGGGGGGGCGAGAGACCCAGTACTTC. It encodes CASSPLNAGGRETQYF.

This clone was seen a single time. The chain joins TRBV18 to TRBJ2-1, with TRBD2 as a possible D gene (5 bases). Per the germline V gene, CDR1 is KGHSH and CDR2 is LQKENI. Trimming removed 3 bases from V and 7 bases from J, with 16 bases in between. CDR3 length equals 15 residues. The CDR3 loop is CASSPAGRQRNEQFF. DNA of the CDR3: TGTGCCAGCTCACCCGCCGGACGGCAGCGGAATGAGCAGTTCTTC.

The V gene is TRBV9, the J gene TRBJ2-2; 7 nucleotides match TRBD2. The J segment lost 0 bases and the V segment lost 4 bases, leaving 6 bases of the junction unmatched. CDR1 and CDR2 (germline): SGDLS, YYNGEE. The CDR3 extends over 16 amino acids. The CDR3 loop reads CASSSKGGANTGELFF. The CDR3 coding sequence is TGTGCCAGCAGCTCTAAGGGAGGGGCGAACACCGGGGAGCTGTTTTTT.

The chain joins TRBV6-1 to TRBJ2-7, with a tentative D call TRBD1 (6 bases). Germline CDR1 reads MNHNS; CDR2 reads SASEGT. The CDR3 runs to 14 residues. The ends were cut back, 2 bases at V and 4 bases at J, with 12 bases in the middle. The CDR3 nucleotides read TGTGCCAGCAGTGAATACAGGGATAGGTACGAGCAGTACTTC. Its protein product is CASSEYRDRYEQYF.

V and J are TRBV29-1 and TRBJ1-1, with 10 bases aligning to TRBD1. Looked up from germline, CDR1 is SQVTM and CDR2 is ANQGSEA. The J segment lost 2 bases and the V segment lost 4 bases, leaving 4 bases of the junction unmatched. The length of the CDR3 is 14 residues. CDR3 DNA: TGCAGCGTTGGGGGGGACAGGGGTAACACTGAAGCTTTCTTT. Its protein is CSVGGDRGNTEAFF.